This T cell receptor beta chain is from a study of blood T cells in healthy people across ages. CDR1 is SGHRS and CDR2 is YFSETQ in the germline V gene. This CDR3 region has 14 residues. Trimming took off 7 bases at V and 2 bases at J, with 10 bases between the two ends. Through a sample-barcoded 5' primer and a J-beta primer mix, a second PCR was run for roughly 7 to 11 cycles. Carrying 12 random nucleotides, a template-switch adaptor labeled each individual cDNA molecule. TCRdb re-called the 5' RACE reads with MiXCR, one entry per CDR3 protein. The sample lists over 550,000 distinct CDR3 sequences; less than 35% were seen once. Every sample yielded at least 6.5 million isolated PBMCs. This clonotype was seen at least ten times. Its antigen is as yet unknown. Study-level findings and limits: Researchers report that TCR beta diversity correlated strongly with naive T cell percentage. Both higher diversity and more naive CD4+ cells marked long-lived donors when set against aged donors.

V gene TRBV5-1 combines with J gene TRBJ2-6; D perhaps matches TRBD2 (5 bases). The material sequenced was blood. The TCR originated in a woman of 80 years or more in good health. CDR3 loop: CASSSGPGANVLTF. In nucleotides, the CDR3 is TGCGCCAGCTCGAGCGGCCCTGGGGCCAACGTCCTGACTTTC.